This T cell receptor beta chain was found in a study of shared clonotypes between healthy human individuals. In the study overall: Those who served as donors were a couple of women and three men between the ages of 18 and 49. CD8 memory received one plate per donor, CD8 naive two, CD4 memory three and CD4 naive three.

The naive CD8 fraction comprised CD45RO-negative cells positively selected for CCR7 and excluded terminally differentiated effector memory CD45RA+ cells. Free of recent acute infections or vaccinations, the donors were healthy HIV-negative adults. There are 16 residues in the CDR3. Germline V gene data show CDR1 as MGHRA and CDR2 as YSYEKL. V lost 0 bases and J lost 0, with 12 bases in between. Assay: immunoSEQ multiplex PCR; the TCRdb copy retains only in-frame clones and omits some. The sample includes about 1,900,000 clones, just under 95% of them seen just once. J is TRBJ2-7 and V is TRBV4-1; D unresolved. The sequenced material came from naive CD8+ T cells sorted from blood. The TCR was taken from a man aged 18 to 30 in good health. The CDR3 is CASSQDYEGSSYEQYF. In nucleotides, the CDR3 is TGCGCCAGCAGCCAAGATTACGAAGGCAGCTCCTACGAGCAGTACTTC.